A selection of T cell receptor beta chains follows, all from one sample in a study of shared clonotypes between healthy human individuals. Using immunoSEQ multiplex PCR, the repertoire was profiled, and TCRdb retains in-frame clones only, with some absent. The table has around 2.1 million clones, approximately 94% seen once. The sequenced sample consisted of naive CD8+ T cells from PBMCs. The source of these receptors is a man in his late teens or twenties in good health. Some clones in this sample may be carry-over from other donors' samples. Both conserved end residues are part of each CDR3. The order of the fields is CDR3 protein, V gene.

cdr3_aa: CASSLGTGDGYTF; v_call: TRBV28
cdr3_aa: CASSTGGPREAFF; v_call: TRBV10-2
cdr3_aa: CASKESSYTEAFF; v_call: TRBV6-1
cdr3_aa: CASSQSRQGKEKLFF; v_call: TRBV23-1
cdr3_aa: CASSQDASGSYNEQFF; v_call: TRBV4-2
cdr3_aa: CASSLGSGAGEQYF; v_call: TRBV7-9
cdr3_aa: CAISENPGGGPSSNTGELFF; v_call: TRBV10-3
cdr3_aa: CASSEDRVEEKLFF; v_call: TRBV6-1
cdr3_aa: CASSSSSILLATEAFF; v_call: TRBV7-9
cdr3_aa: CASRLGAKLPSGANVLTF; v_call: TRBV5-5
cdr3_aa: CASSWGPGYEQYF; v_call: TRBV11-3